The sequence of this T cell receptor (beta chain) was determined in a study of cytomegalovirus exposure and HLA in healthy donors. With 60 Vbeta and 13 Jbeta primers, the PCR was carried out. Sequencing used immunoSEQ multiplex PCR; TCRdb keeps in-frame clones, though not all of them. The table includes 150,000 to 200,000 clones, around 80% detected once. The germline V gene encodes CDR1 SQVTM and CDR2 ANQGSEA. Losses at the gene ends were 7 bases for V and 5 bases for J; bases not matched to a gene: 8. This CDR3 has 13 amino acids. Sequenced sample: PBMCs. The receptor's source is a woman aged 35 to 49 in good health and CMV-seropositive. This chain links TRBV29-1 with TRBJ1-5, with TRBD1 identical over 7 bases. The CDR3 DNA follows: TGCAGCGCTGGACAGGAGCGATATCAGCCCCAGCATTTT. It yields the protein CSAGQERYQPQHF.